Below, 17 T cell receptor beta chains from the same sample are listed, as sequenced in a study of cytomegalovirus exposure and HLA in healthy donors. PCR involved 60 Vbeta and 13 Jbeta primers. TCRdb's copy holds only in-frame clones and misses some; the assay was immunoSEQ multiplex PCR. The sample lists about 140,000 clones; about 81% were seen once. Sequenced sample: PBMCs. The receptor source for this set is a woman aged 50 to 60 in good health and CMV-seropositive.

The chain links TRBV28 to TRBJ1-3, with 8 bases matching TRBD1. Germline trimming cut 2 bases from V and 4 bases from J; bases unmatched to any gene: 4. The CDR3 is 15 amino acids. Germline values: CDR1 MDHEN, CDR2 SYDVKM. CDR3 nucleotides: TGTGCCAGCAGTTTACAGGGGGCGTACGGAAACACCATATATTTT. Its protein is CASSLQGAYGNTIYF.

The chain couples TRBV11-1 to TRBJ1-1; D is undetermined. Trimming stripped 5 bases from V and 6 bases from J, with 13 bases between. Germline assignment: CDR1 SGHAT and CDR2 FQDESV (reference sequence). The CDR3 runs to 13 residues. The CDR3 coding sequence is TGTGCCAGCAGCCCGAACTACGGCCCTGAAGCTTTCTTT. It encodes CASSPNYGPEAFF.

This rearrangement joins TRBV7-9 to TRBJ1-2; D is unresolved. The CDR3 covers 13 residues. V was clipped by 3 bases and J by 6 bases, with 11 bases between them. CDR1 and CDR2 from the germline V gene are SEHNR and FQNEAQ (reference sequence). CDR3 sequence: CASSFSREDGYTF. In DNA form, the CDR3 reads TGTGCCAGCAGCTTTTCAAGGGAGGATGGCTACACCTTC.

Here the CDR3 reads CASSAGDSQETQYF. DNA of the CDR3: TGTGCCAGCAGCGCCGGGGACAGCCAAGAGACCCAGTACTTC. The chain employs TRBV5-6 and TRBJ2-5, with TRBD1 matching over 7 bases. Germline V CDR1 and CDR2: SGHDT, YYEEEE. Trimming took 4 bases from V and 1 from J; bases not matched to a gene: 4. The CDR3 contains 14 residues.

This clone was detected only once. This chain uses TRBV5-6 with TRBJ1-4; no reliable D call. Trimming took 0 bases from V and 13 from J, leaving 10 bases between them. CDR3 length: 12 amino acids. The germline gives CDR1 SGHDT, CDR2 YYEEEE. CDR3 residues: CASSLGRRGLFF. The CDR3 coding sequence is TGTGCCAGCAGCTTGGGACGCCGGGGACTGTTTTTT.

The CDR3 nucleotides read TGTGCCAGCAGCTCCCCGGTCCGCGGCAGGGCAGCTGGAAACACCATATATTTT. It specifies CASSSPVRGRAAGNTIYF. The genes are TRBV7-2 and TRBJ1-3; possibly TRBD1 for D (5 bases). CDR3 length equals 18 residues. Trimming shortened V by 4 bases and J by 2 bases, and 21 bases separated the two germline ends. Germline loops: CDR1 SGHTA, CDR2 FQGNSA.

This clone turned up a few times. V is TRBV11-2 and J is TRBJ1-1; perhaps TRBD1 as D (6 bases). V lost 3 bases and J 9 bases, leaving 11 bases between the germline ends. CDR1 SGHAT and CDR2 FQNNGV come from the germline V gene. This CDR3 is built from 12 residues. The CDR3 reads CASSFSRDKAFF. CDR3 DNA sequence: TGTGCCAGCAGCTTCTCCAGGGACAAAGCTTTCTTT.

The chain has TRBV9 and TRBJ1-5; D call uncertain. Between the trimmed V and J ends, which lost 2 bases and 3 bases, there was a span of 9 bases. CDR1 and CDR2 (germline): SGDLS, YYNGEE. The CDR3 length is 14 residues. This chain's CDR3 is CASSVGGPNQPQHF. The CDR3 coding sequence is TGTGCCAGCAGCGTTGGCGGGCCCAATCAGCCCCAGCATTTT. Combining the CDR3 with reference TRBV9 and TRBJ1-5 gives the whole variable domain DSGVTQTPKHLITATGQRVTLRCSPRSGDLSVYWYQQSLDQGLQFLIQYYNGEERAKGNILERFSAQQFPDLHSELNLSSLELGDSALYFCASSVGGPNQPQHFGDGTRLSIL.

The chain is built from TRBV5-4 and TRBJ2-7, with unresolved D. The germline V gene has CDR1 SGHNT and CDR2 YYREEE (reference sequence). Trimming cost V 0 bases and J 5 bases, with 6 bases left between them. The CDR3 spans 12 residues. The CDR3 region is CASSLVSNEQYF. Here the CDR3 DNA reads TGTGCCAGCAGCTTGGTCAGTAACGAGCAGTACTTC.

The table lists this clone with a few counts. The chain links TRBV21-1 to TRBJ2-1; TRBD2 reflects the table's D call only, with no check against the DNA. TRBV21-1 is a listed pseudogene. The CDR3 is made up of 16 amino acids. CDR3 sequence reads: CASSKVPSSAYNEQFF. CDR3 DNA: TGTGCCAGCAGCAAAGTCCCTAGCTCTGCCTACAATGAGCAGTTCTTC.

This clone has just one count. CDR3 coding DNA: TGTGCCAGCAGTTTATTACAGGGGAACTACGAGCAGTACTTC. Translation: CASSLLQGNYEQYF. J is TRBJ2-7 and V is TRBV27; the match to TRBD1 covers 7 bases. The germline V gene has CDR1 MNHEY and CDR2 SMNVEV (reference sequence). V shed 1 base, J shed 3 bases, and the junction held 3 bases outside the gene matches. This CDR3 spans 14 amino acids.

The chain recombines TRBV9 with TRBJ1-4; 10 bases are shared with TRBD1. This CDR3 region has 20 residues. Germline V CDR1 and CDR2: SGDLS, YYNGEE. J was trimmed by 4 bases and V by 1 base; bases with no gene match: 16. DNA for the CDR3: TGTGCCAGCAGCGTAATCCGGCCCGAGGACAGGGGGTTCGGTAATGAAAAACTGTTTTTT. Its translation is CASSVIRPEDRGFGNEKLFF.

CDR3 bases: TGTGCCAGCAGCTTAGTGAGAGCTAACTATGGCTACACCTTC. Encoded protein: CASSLVRANYGYTF. V gene TRBV11-2 combines with J gene TRBJ1-2; D unclear. Germline V gene lookup returns CDR1 SGHAT and CDR2 FQNNGV. V was pared by 1 base and J by 0 bases, with 6 bases between. The CDR3 sequence is 14 residues long.

This chain connects TRBV6-4 to TRBJ2-2; D might be TRBD2 (5 bases). The V gene's germline CDR1 is MRHNA and CDR2 SNTAGT. The CDR3 extends over 18 amino acids. Trimming stripped 0 bases from V and 0 bases from J, with 14 bases between. CDR3 sequence (DNA): TGTGCCAGCAGTGACTCGATTGAATCGGGATCGAACACCGGGGAGCTGTTTTTT. It encodes CASSDSIESGSNTGELFF.

This chain uses TRBV7-3 with TRBJ2-3; 10 positions match TRBD2. This CDR3 contains 19 residues. V dropped 2 bases and J dropped 6; count of bases not matched to a gene: 17. Germline V gene data show CDR1 as SGHTA and CDR2 as FQGTGA. The CDR3 sequence: CASSLRGGGSGGAGDTQYF. The CDR3 coding sequence is TGTGCCAGCAGCTTACGGGGCGGGGGAAGCGGGGGGGCGGGCGATACGCAGTATTTT.

V usage is TRBV13 and J usage is TRBJ2-5, with 7 bases identical to TRBD2. CDR3 length equals 13 residues. V trimming: 3 bases; J trimming: 3 bases; junction bases outside the gene matches: 1. Germline V gene data show CDR1 as PRHDT and CDR2 as FYEKMQ (reference sequence). As DNA, the CDR3 is TGTGCCAGCAGCTTGGGGAGGGAAGAGACCCAGTACTTC. Its translation: CASSLGREETQYF.

J is TRBJ1-4 and V is TRBV27; TRBD1 is a possible D gene (5 bases). In germline, CDR1 is MNHEY, CDR2 SMNVEV (reference sequence). The ends were cut back, 4 bases at V and 5 bases at J, with 11 bases in the middle. The CDR3 is 14 amino acids. CDR3 protein: CASSYGGVNEKLFF. Written as DNA, the CDR3 is TGTGCCAGCAGTTACGGGGGGGTCAATGAAAAACTGTTTTTT.